This T cell receptor (beta chain) was recorded in a study of cytomegalovirus exposure and HLA in healthy donors. Data came from immunoSEQ multiplex PCR; TCRdb stores just in-frame clones and leaves some out. Of 150,000 to 170,000 clones listed, around 84% are singletons. As regards this clone: Its antigen is as yet unknown.

Findings of the study overall: Overall, about 160 TCR beta chains were annotated as cytomegalovirus-associated.

The specimen was PBMCs. The receptor was isolated from a human donor in good health.

This CDR3 is CASRAGGYQPQHF. The CDR3 bases are TGCGCCAGCAGGGCAGGGGGCTATCAGCCCCAGCATTTT. This rearrangement joins TRBV10-2 to TRBJ1-5; 8 bases line up with TRBD1. V trimming: 6 bases; J trimming: 5 bases; junction bases outside the gene matches: 3. CDR1 is WSHSY, CDR2 SAAADI, per germline. CDR3 size: 13 residues.